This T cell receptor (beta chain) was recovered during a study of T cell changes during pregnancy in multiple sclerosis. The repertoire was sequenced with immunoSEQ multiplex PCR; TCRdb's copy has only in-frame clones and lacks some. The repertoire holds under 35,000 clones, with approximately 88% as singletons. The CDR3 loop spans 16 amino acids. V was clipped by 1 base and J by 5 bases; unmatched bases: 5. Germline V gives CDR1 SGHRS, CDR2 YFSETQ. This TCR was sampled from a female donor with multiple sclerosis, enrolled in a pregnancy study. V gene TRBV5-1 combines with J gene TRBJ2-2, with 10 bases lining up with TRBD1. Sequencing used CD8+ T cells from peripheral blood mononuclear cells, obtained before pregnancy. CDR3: CASSLRTGGITGELFF. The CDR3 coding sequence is TGCGCCAGCAGCTTGAGGACAGGGGGTATAACCGGGGAGCTGTTTTTT. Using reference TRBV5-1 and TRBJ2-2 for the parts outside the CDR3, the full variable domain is KAGVTQTPRYLIKTRGQQVTLSCSPISGHRSVSWYQQTPGQGLQFLFEYFSETQRNKGNFPGRFSGRQFSNSRSEMNVSTLELGDSALYLCASSLRTGGITGELFFGEGSRLTVL.